A selection of T cell receptor beta chains follows, all from one sample in a study of CD8+ T cells in alopecia areata. Profiled with immunoSEQ multiplex PCR; TCRdb holds only in-frame clones, not every one. The table lists some 150,000 clones, approximately 86% of them singletons. Sequencing was performed on CD8+ T cells sorted from blood, taken at week 4, from a patient treated with tofacitinib. The source is a human donor with alopecia areata. The CDR3 runs from the conserved cysteine through the conserved F or W. The D gene is left open where the match is weak. Clone size appears in some rows only: once, few, many, or a class for an expanded clone.

TRBJ2-1 | NA | NA | TRBV27 | TGTGCCAGCAGTTTATGGGTTGGGGAACACAATGAGCAGTTCTTC | CASSLWVGEHNEQFF
TRBJ2-7 | NA | NA | TRBV5-5 | TGTGCCAGCAGCTTGGACGGCTACGAGCAGTACTTC | CASSLDGYEQYF
TRBJ2-7 | NA | NA | TRBV25-1 | TGTGCCAGCAGTAGGCAGGCTACCCTTCAGTACTTC | CASSRQATLQYF
TRBJ2-5 | NA | NA | TRBV15 | TGTGCCACCAGCCTCCTGGGGGGGCTGCAAGAGACCCAGTACTTC | CATSLLGGLQETQYF
TRBJ2-6 | NA | TRBD2 | TRBV9 | TGTGCCAGCAGCGTAGAGGGCGGGACTAGCCCTGGGGCCAACGTCCTGACTTTC | CASSVEGGTSPGANVLTF
TRBJ2-7 | NA | NA | TRBV30 | TGTGCCTGGAGTGTAGGGGCAGGGCACCACGAGCAGTACTTC | CAWSVGAGHHEQYF
TRBJ1-2 | NA | NA | TRBV15 | TGTGCCACCAGCAGAGAGGACAGCGGGTGGAGTGATGGCTACACCTTC | CATSREDSGWSDGYTF
TRBJ2-7 | NA | NA | TRBV7-9 | TGTGCCAGCAGCTCCGGGGAGTTCTACGAGCAGTACTTC | CASSSGEFYEQYF
TRBJ1-2 | NA | NA | TRBV27 | TGTGCCAGCTCAAAGGGCAGATATGGCTACACCTTC | CASSKGRYGYTF
TRBJ2-5 | few | NA | TRBV27 | TGTGCCAGCAGTTTGGGAGGTCGAGAGACCCAGTACTTC | CASSLGGRETQYF
TRBJ2-2 | NA | NA | TRBV9 | TGTGCCAGCGATGACACCGGGGAGCTGTTTTTT | CASDDTGELFF
TRBJ2-5 | NA | NA | TRBV14 | TGTGCCAGCAGCCAAGAAGCGAGGGAGACCCAGTACTTC | CASSQEARETQYF
TRBJ2-5 | NA | NA | TRBV7-7 | TGTGCTAGCAGCACGGGAGTACAAGAGACCCAGTACTTC | CASSTGVQETQYF
TRBJ1-2 | NA | TRBD1 | TRBV5-1 | TGCGCCAGCAGCTCCGGGACAGACGACGGCTACACCTTC | CASSSGTDDGYTF
TRBJ2-1 | NA | TRBD2 | TRBV6-5 | TGTGCCAGCAGTCCCAGCGGGGGGTACAATGAGCAGTTCTTC | CASSPSGGYNEQFF
TRBJ2-2 | NA | NA | TRBV5-1 | TGCGCCAGCAGCTTGTATGGTCCCGAGGAGAACACCGGGGAGCTGTTTTTT | CASSLYGPEENTGELFF
TRBJ2-1 | NA | NA | TRBV5-4 | TGTGCCAGCAGCTTATCCGGGTACAATGAGCAGTTCTTC | CASSLSGYNEQFF
TRBJ2-2 | NA | NA | TRBV21-1 | TGTGCCAGCAGCAGAGACAGGGGAGGACACGGGGAGCTGTTTTTT | CASSRDRGGHGELFF
TRBJ2-7 | NA | TRBD1 | TRBV30 | TGTGCCTGGGAGGGACAGAATACCTACGAGCAGTACTTC | CAWEGQNTYEQYF
TRBJ2-1 | NA | NA | TRBV9 | TGTGCCAGCAGCGTCGGTGGGTCGCGCGGGGACGGGGTCTTC | CASSVGGSRGDGVF
TRBJ1-2 | NA | NA | TRBV4-1 | TGCGCCAGCAGCCCGAGAGCAGGCGGTAACTATGGCTACACCTTC | CASSPRAGGNYGYTF
TRBJ2-3 | NA | NA | TRBV29-1 | TGCAGCGTTGAAGGGCTAGGGGGGTTGGATACGCAGTATTTT | CSVEGLGGLDTQYF
TRBJ2-3 | NA | NA | TRBV7-3 | TGTGCCAGCAGCTCCGTCGGGCCGCCAGATACGCAGTATTTT | CASSSVGPPDTQYF
TRBJ2-3 | once | NA | TRBV27 | TGTGCCAGCAGTTCCTCCAGCTCCCGTGGCACAGATACGCAGTATTTT | CASSSSSSRGTDTQYF
TRBJ2-7 | NA | NA | TRBV6-5 | TGTGCCAGCAGTCATCCGGGGGATACCTACGAGCAGTACTTC | CASSHPGDTYEQYF
TRBJ1-1 | NA | NA | TRBV5-1 | TGCGCCAGCAGCTGGGGACACATGAACACTGAAGCTTTCTTT | CASSWGHMNTEAFF
TRBJ1-1 | once | NA | TRBV29-1 | TGCAGCGTTCTAATGAACACTGAAGCTTTCTTT | CSVLMNTEAFF